This T cell receptor (beta chain) was obtained from a study of T cell repertoires in cytomegalovirus infection. CDR1 is SSHAT, CDR2 FNYEAQ, per germline (reference sequence). The CDR3 is 15 residues long. A single record per CDR3 protein comes from TCRdb applying MiXCR to the reads. The table lists about 180,000 distinct CDR3 sequences, approximately 15% of them singletons, with around 27% in the top ten. This clonotype came up many times. The junction differs from germline at one of its ends, possibly a read error. This clonotype was obtained from a human donor in good health (CMV status not recorded). Some clones in this sample may be carry-over from other donors' samples. Sequenced sample: PBMCs. The J gene is TRBJ2-3, the V gene TRBV7-7, with a weak D call TRBD1 (7 bases). As DNA, the CDR3 is TGTGCTAGCAGCTTAGGGGGGACAGACACAGATACGCAGTATTTT. Its protein is CASSLGGTDTDTQYF.